Following are 16 T cell receptor beta chains from one sample sequenced in a study of T cells in localized non-small cell lung cancer. Some clones are missing from TCRdb's copy, which holds only in-frame ones; the method was immunoSEQ multiplex PCR. The data contain several thousand clones, about 15% of them seen just once; the ten biggest clones take up around 4.8%. The sample here was normal lung tissue next to the tumor, taken before any cancer treatment. These receptors were taken from a male donor aged 60 or older with stage II squamous cell lung carcinoma.

This clone has more than one count but fewer than ten. The genes are TRBV28 and TRBJ2-4; 11 bases are shared with TRBD2. The germline V gene has CDR1 MDHEN and CDR2 SYDVKM. V was clipped by 4 bases and J by 2 bases; unmatched bases: 16. The CDR3 consists of 20 residues. The DNA for the CDR3 is TGTGCCAGCAGTTCTCTGGGAAGTAGCGGGAGGGCCGGAACCAAAAACATTCAGTACTTC. It yields the protein CASSSLGSSGRAGTKNIQYF.

The chain combines TRBV29-1 with TRBJ2-5; 8 bases fit TRBD2. The CDR3 consists of 13 residues. Trimming removed 6 bases from V and 5 bases from J; junction bases left unmatched: 8. CDR1 is SQVTM and CDR2 is ANQGSEA in the germline V gene. The CDR3 DNA reads as TGCAGCGTCCCGGGGGGGCCTCGGGAGACCCAGTACTTC. Its protein is CSVPGGPRETQYF.

The chain is built from TRBV23-1 and TRBJ1-6; D remains unclear. TRBV23-1 is marked as an open reading frame, function uncertain. CDR3 size: 17 residues. V was pared by 6 bases and J by 2 bases, with 17 bases between. The CDR3 DNA is TGCGCCAGCAGCCAAGAAATATCCGGGACCTATAATTCACCCCTCCACTTT. Protein sequence: CASSQEISGTYNSPLHF.

The chain has TRBV18 and TRBJ1-1; D remains unclear. Germline V gene data show CDR1 as KGHSH and CDR2 as LQKENI. There are 15 residues in the CDR3. The germline V and J ends were trimmed by 3 bases and 0 bases, with 11 bases remaining between them. The CDR3 region has the DNA TGTGCCAGCTCACCGGGAGTAGGAATGAACACTGAAGCTTTCTTT. Protein sequence: CASSPGVGMNTEAFF.

The chain links TRBV15 to TRBJ2-1, with 13 bases identical to TRBD2. This CDR3 is built from 19 residues. Germline V gene sequence: CDR1 LNHNV, CDR2 YYDKDF (reference sequence). V lost 1 base, J lost 7 bases, and 13 bases stayed unmatched. Here the CDR3 reads CATSRGPGTSGTGQNEQFF. CDR3 nucleotides: TGTGCCACCAGCAGAGGACCGGGGACTAGCGGGACTGGTCAAAATGAGCAGTTCTTC.

This chain connects TRBV10-2 to TRBJ2-1, with D maybe TRBD2 (5 bases). Germline CDR1 WSHSY, CDR2 SAAADI. CDR3 length: 13 amino acids. The V end lost 4 bases, the J end lost 6 bases, and 10 bases lay between the germline ends. CDR3 protein: CASSGSSSNEQFF. Written as DNA, the CDR3 is TGCGCCAGCAGTGGATCTAGCTCCAATGAGCAGTTCTTC.

A few counts support this clone. This chain joins TRBV11-3 and TRBJ2-1; D may be TRBD2 (5 bases). V gave up 5 bases and J gave up 1 base, with 12 bases separating them. Germline assignment: CDR1 SGHNT and CDR2 YENEEA. The CDR3 is 15 residues long. CDR3 DNA: TGTGCCAGCAGCCGTGAATCGGGGTCCTACAATGAGCAGTTCTTC. This translates into CASSRESGSYNEQFF.

This clone is categorized as medium-sized. The chain recombines TRBV6-8 with TRBJ2-7; 8 positions match TRBD1. The germline V gene encodes CDR1 MNHGY and CDR2 SAAAGT. After removal of 6 bases from V and 2 bases from J, the junction contained 0 bases not matched to a gene. CDR3 length: 12 amino acids. Written as DNA, the CDR3 is TGTGCCAGCAGGGACAGGGCCTACGAGCAGTACTTC. Translation gives CASRDRAYEQYF.

The chain employs TRBV5-1 and TRBJ1-4, with 12 bases lining up with TRBD1. Unmatched junction bases numbered 1, after V lost 0 bases and J lost 7 bases. Germline assignment: CDR1 SGHRS and CDR2 YFSETQ. The CDR3 runs 15 residues. The CDR3 region is CASSLGDRGLEKLFF. CDR3 DNA sequence: TGCGCCAGCAGCTTGGGGGACAGGGGGCTTGAAAAACTGTTTTTT.

By share of the sample, this clone is medium-sized (0.01 to 0.1%). The V call is TRBV11-3, the J call TRBJ1-3; TRBD1 aligns across 7 bases. Germline assignment: CDR1 SGHNT and CDR2 YENEEA. Losses at the gene ends were 5 bases for V and 4 bases for J; bases not matched to a gene: 11. This CDR3 spans 16 amino acids. CDR3 DNA sequence: TGTGCCAGCAGCCCTATACCAGGGGGACTGGGAAACACCATATATTTT. It specifies CASSPIPGGLGNTIYF.

The table lists this clone with a few counts. In DNA form, the CDR3 reads TGTGCCAGCAGCGCAGGGGGGGGACGGGAGGATACGCAGTATTTT. Its protein is CASSAGGGREDTQYF. V usage is TRBV2 and J usage is TRBJ2-3, with D tentatively TRBD1 or TRBD2 (7 bases each). Germline V gene sequence: CDR1 SNHLY, CDR2 FYNNEI. V lost 6 bases and J lost 6, with 19 bases in between. CDR3 size: 15 residues.

There are a few counts of this clone. This sequence joins TRBV9 and TRBJ2-1; 7 bases are a match to TRBD2. CDR3 length: 15 amino acids. Germline V gene lookup returns CDR1 SGDLS and CDR2 YYNGEE. The junction had 10 bases not matched to a gene; V was cut back by 3 bases and J by 7 bases. In nucleotides, the CDR3 is TGTGCCAGCAGCGGCTCGCCGGGACTATGGAATGAGCAGTTCTTC. Its translation is CASSGSPGLWNEQFF.

The chain recombines TRBV5-1 with TRBJ2-7; D remains unclear. Looked up from germline, CDR1 is SGHRS and CDR2 is YFSETQ. This CDR3 is built from 16 residues. With 4 bases removed from V and 4 bases from J, the gap between germline ends came to 21 bases. The CDR3 sequence is CASSGEAAREWYEQYF. CDR3 bases: TGCGCCAGCAGCGGAGAGGCGGCTCGAGAATGGTACGAGCAGTACTTC.

The chain couples TRBV5-1 to TRBJ2-1, with 9 bases matching TRBD1. Germline V CDR1 and CDR2: SGHRS, YFSETQ. This CDR3 is 14 amino acids long. The junction had 7 bases not matched to a gene; V was cut back by 4 bases and J by 8 bases. This CDR3 reads CASSTGQGLDEQFF. The CDR3 DNA reads as TGCGCCAGCAGCACGGGACAGGGCCTCGATGAGCAGTTCTTC.

The chain combines TRBV19 with TRBJ2-6, with D perhaps matching TRBD1 (5 bases). This CDR3 is built from 17 residues. Germline V gene lookup returns CDR1 LNHDA and CDR2 SQIVND (reference sequence). The ends were cut back, 5 bases at V and 5 bases at J, with 19 bases in the middle. CDR3 residues: CASSPRDLGRWANVLTF. CDR3 nucleotide sequence: TGTGCCAGTAGTCCGCGAGATTTGGGGCGCTGGGCCAACGTCCTGACTTTC. The full variable domain, completed using reference TRBV19 and TRBJ2-6, is DGGITQSPKYLFRKEGQNVTLSCEQNLNHDAMYWYRQDPGQGLRLIYYSQIVNDFQKGDIAEGYSVSREKKESFPLTVTSAQKNPTAFYLCASSPRDLGRWANVLTFGAGSRLTVL.

This chain uses TRBV4-1 with TRBJ2-7, with a possible D match to TRBD1 (6 bases). From germline, CDR1 is MGHRA and CDR2 YSYEKL. V was cut by 0 bases and J by 0 bases, with 9 bases left in between. The CDR3 has 15 amino acids. The chain's CDR3 is CASSQDGTNSYEQYF. The CDR3 DNA is TGCGCCAGCAGCCAAGATGGGACAAACTCCTACGAGCAGTACTTC.